This T cell receptor beta chain was recovered during a study of CD8+CD57+ T cells in acquired aplastic anemia (dated by TCRdb to 2016 to 2019). Context from the whole study: DNA extracted from sorted CD4+ and CD8+ cells had a mean of about 3.3 ug, with a range of roughly 0.18 to 27.4 ug. A CD8+CD57+ expansion meant a frequency higher than the mean frequency seen in healthy subjects. General conclusions and limits of the study: Twenty-nine CD8+ CDR3 sequences were found in both patients and controls but appeared to be highly expressed in patients and within the immunodominant clones of the patients. Between patients and healthy controls, no significant difference in CD8+ Simpson's diversity was found (P=0.060).

Genomic DNA was used as template for profiling of TCR beta VDJ combinations and CDR3 sequences. TCR repertoire sequencing was run on an Illumina HiSeq 2000. The published analysis was carried out like this. TRBV/TRBJ rearrangement plots, CDR3 size and DJ length profiles, and Simpson's diversity index were used to assess repertoires. The most abundant DNA sequence in the deep sequencing data was defined as the immunodominant clone. CDR3 amino acid sequences were checked for sharing across subjects and were also compared against the VDJdb database and published repertoires. TCRdb ran its own pipeline on the public reads, namely fastp trimming at Q25 and MiXCR clone calling, and kept in-frame beta chains. Here each entry gathers all rows of one CDR3 protein and keeps the most common genes and DNA. V and J calls and clone size were set by TCRdb, not the authors. Recorded for this sample are roughly 150,000 distinct CDR3 sequences; about half of them occurred a single time. The ten most abundant clones make up about 2.9% of the sample.

A note on this clonotype: Its antigen is still unknown. A much larger clone lies a single base off, so this may be a read error.

Expansion of CD8+CD57+ cells had been shown by flow cytometry in the patients chosen for sequencing. Every patient had severe acquired aplastic anemia, diagnosed using the International Study of Aplastic Anemia and Agranulocytosis and Camitta criteria. Patients had received no therapy at the time of blood sampling. In this study, sorted CD4+ and CD8+ T cells from the blood of healthy subjects and of severe aplastic anemia patients had their TCR repertoires deep-sequenced. Patients were enrolled in the USA under clinicaltrials.gov protocols 00001620, 01623167, 00001397, 00071045, 00081523 and 00961064. Ficoll-Paque density gradient centrifugation was used to isolate peripheral blood mononuclear cells. Before DNA extraction, CD4+ and CD8+ T cells were sorted with FACS or magnetic beads. V was cut back by 0 bases and J by 3 bases, leaving a gap of 9 bases between them. The CDR3 runs 14 amino acids, cysteine and phenylalanine included. Solely the CDR3 DNA is kept, with 42 bases framed from the first base. The germline V gene yields SGDLS for CDR1 and YYNGEE for CDR2.

The sequence links TRBV9 to TRBJ1-1, with the D gene not confidently named. Sequenced: sorted CD4+, CD8+, or CD8+CD57+ T cells (not recorded which) from PBMCs. This TCR was recovered from a human donor with aplastic anemia. The nucleotide sequence reads as follows: TGTGCCAGCAGCGTAGGTTCTATGGACACTGAAGCTTTCTTT. Translated, this is CASSVGSMDTEAFF.